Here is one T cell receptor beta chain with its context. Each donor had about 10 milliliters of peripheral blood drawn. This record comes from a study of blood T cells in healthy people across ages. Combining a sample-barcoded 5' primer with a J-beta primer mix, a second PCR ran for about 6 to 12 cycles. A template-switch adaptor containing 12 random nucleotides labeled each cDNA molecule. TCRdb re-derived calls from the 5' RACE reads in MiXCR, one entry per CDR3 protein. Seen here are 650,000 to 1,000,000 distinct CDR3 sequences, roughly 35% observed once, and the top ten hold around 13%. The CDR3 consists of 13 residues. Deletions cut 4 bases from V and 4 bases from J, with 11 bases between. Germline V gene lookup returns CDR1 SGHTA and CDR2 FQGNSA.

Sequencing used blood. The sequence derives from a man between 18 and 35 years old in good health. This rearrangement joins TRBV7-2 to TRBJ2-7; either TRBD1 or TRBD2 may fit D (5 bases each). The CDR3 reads CASSWDRLYEQYF. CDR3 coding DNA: TGTGCCAGCAGCTGGGACCGACTATACGAGCAGTACTTC.